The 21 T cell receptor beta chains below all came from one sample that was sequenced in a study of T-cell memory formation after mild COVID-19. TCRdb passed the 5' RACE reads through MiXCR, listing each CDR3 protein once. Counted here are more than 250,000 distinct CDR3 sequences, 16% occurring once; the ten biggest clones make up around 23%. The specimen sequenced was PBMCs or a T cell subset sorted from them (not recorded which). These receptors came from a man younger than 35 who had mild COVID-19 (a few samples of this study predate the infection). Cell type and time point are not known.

The CDR3 loop reads CASSGGRRGETQYF. The CDR3 nucleotides read TGTGCCAGCAGCGGGGGCCGGAGAGGGGAGACCCAGTACTTC. The chain employs TRBV9 and TRBJ2-5; D is perhaps TRBD1 or TRBD2 (5 bases each). V lost 3 bases and J lost 5, with 14 bases in between. Germline loops: CDR1 SGDLS, CDR2 YYNGEE. The CDR3 sequence is 14 residues long.

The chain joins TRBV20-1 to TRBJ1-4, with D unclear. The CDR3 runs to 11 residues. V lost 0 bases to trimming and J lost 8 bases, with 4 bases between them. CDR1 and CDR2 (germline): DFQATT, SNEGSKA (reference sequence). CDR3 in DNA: TGCAGTGCTAGAGATTACGAAAAACTGTTTTTT. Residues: CSARDYEKLFF.

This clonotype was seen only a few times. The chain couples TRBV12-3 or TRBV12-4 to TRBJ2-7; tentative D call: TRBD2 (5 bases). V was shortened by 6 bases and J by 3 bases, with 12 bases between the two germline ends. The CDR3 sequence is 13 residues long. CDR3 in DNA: TGTGCCAGCAGGCCGAGGGAGAGCTACGAGCAGTACTTC. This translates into CASRPRESYEQYF.

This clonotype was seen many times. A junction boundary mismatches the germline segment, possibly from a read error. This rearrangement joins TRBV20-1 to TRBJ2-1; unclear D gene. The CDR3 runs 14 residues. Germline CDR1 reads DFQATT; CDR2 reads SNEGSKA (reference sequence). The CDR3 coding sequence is TGCAGTGCTAGAGATTCTGTAGTCGGTCAATTGTGCGTCTTC. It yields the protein CSARDSVVGQLCVF.

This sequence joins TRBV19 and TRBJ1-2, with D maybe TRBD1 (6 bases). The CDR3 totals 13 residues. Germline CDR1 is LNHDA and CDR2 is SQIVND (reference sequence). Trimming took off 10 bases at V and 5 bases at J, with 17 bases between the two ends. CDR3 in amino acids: CATFPGTIYGYTF. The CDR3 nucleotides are TGTGCCACCTTTCCCGGGACAATATATGGCTACACCTTC. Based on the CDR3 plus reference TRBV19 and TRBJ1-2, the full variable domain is DGGITQSPKYLFRKEGQNVTLSCEQNLNHDAMYWYRQDPGQGLRLIYYSQIVNDFQKGDIAEGYSVSREKKESFPLTVTSAQKNPTAFYLCATFPGTIYGYTFGSGTRLTVV.

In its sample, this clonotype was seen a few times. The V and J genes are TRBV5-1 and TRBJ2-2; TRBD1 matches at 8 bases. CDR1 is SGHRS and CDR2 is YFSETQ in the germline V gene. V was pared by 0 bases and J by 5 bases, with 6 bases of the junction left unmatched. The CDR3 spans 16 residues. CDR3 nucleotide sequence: TGCGCCAGCAGCTTGGCCCAGGGGGCGAGGACCGGGGAGCTGTTTTTT. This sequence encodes CASSLAQGARTGELFF.

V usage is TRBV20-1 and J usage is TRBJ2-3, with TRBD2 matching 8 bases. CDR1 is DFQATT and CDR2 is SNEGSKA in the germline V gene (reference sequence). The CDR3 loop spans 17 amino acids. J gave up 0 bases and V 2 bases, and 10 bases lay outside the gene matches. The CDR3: CSARRKVAGGSTDTQYF. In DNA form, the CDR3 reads TGCAGTGCTAGACGGAAGGTGGCGGGGGGTAGCACAGATACGCAGTATTTT.

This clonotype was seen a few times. The CDR3 spells CAISAWTGELNTGELFF. The CDR3 DNA is TGTGCCATCAGTGCCTGGACAGGGGAATTGAACACCGGGGAGCTGTTTTTT. The genes are TRBV10-3 and TRBJ2-2; 9 bases agree with TRBD1. This CDR3 region has 17 residues. The V and J ends lost 4 bases and 1 base, in that order; junction bases with no gene match: 7. Germline V gives CDR1 ENHRY, CDR2 SYGVKD.

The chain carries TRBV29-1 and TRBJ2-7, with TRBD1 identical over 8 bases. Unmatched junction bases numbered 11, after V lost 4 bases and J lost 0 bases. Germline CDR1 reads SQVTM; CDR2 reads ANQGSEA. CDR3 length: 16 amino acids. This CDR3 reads CSVAGFRDRFSYEQYF. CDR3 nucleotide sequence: TGCAGCGTTGCCGGCTTCAGGGACAGGTTCTCCTACGAGCAGTACTTC.

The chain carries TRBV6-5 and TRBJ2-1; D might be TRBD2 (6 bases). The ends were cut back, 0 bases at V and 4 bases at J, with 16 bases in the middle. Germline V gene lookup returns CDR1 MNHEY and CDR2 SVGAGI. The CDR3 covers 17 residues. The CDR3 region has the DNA TGTGCCAGCAGTTACTCGGGCCCAGGGACTTTTTACAATGAGCAGTTCTTC. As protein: CASSYSGPGTFYNEQFF.

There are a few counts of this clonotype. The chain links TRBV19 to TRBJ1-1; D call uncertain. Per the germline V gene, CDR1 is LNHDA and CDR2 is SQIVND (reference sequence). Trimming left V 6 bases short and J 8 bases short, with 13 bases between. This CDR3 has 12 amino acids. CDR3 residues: CASSYRPGEAFF. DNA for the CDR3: TGTGCCAGTAGCTATAGACCTGGGGAAGCTTTCTTT.

In DNA, the CDR3 is TGTGCCAGCAGTTTCAGCCAGGAAAATCAGCCCCAGCATTTT. Translating it yields CASSFSQENQPQHF. This chain joins TRBV12-3 or TRBV12-4 and TRBJ1-5, with unresolved D. The CDR3 is 14 residues long. Trimming shortened V by 3 bases and J by 4 bases, and 10 bases separated the two germline ends.

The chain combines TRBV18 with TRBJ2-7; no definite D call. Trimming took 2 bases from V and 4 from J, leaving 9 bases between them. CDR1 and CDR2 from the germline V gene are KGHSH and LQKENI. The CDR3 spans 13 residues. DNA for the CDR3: TGTGCCAGCTCACCAGTCCCAGTTTACGAGCAGTACGTC. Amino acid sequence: CASSPVPVYEQYV.

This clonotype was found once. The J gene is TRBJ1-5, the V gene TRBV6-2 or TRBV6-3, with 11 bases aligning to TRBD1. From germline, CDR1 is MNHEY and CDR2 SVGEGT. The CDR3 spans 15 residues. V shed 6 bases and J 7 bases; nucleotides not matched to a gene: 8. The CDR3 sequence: CASRPGQGAWQPQHF. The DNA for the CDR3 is TGTGCCAGCAGACCCGGACAGGGGGCATGGCAGCCCCAGCATTTT.

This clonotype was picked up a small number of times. The chain's CDR3 is CASSQGSGAAEAFF. The CDR3 DNA reads as TGTGCCAGCAGCCAAGGGTCAGGGGCAGCGGAAGCTTTCTTT. The V and J genes are TRBV6-5 and TRBJ1-1; D is perhaps TRBD1 (6 bases). The CDR3 sequence is 14 residues long. Deletions cut 6 bases from V and 8 bases from J, with 19 bases between. Per germline, CDR1 MNHEY and CDR2 SVGAGI.

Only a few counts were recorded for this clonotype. As DNA, the CDR3 is TGCGCCAGCACCGTGACTAGCCACACAGATACGCAGTATTTT. This codes for CASTVTSHTDTQYF. This chain uses TRBV5-1 with TRBJ2-3, with 7 bases matching TRBD2. V trimming: 6 bases; J trimming: 2 bases; junction bases outside the gene matches: 6. The germline gives CDR1 SGHRS, CDR2 YFSETQ. The length of the CDR3 is 14 residues.

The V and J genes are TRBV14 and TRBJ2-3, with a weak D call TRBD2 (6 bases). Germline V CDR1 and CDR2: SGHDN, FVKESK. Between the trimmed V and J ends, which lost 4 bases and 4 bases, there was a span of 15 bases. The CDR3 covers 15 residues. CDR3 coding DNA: TGTGCCAGCAGCCTGCTTCCAGGGAGGTCAGATACGCAGTATTTT. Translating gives CASSLLPGRSDTQYF. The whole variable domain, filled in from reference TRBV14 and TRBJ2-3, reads EAGVTQFPSHSVIEKGQTVTLRCDPISGHDNLYWYRRVMGKEIKFLLHFVKESKQDESGMPNNRFLAERTGGTYSTLKVQPAELEDSGVYFCASSLLPGRSDTQYFGPGTRLTVL.

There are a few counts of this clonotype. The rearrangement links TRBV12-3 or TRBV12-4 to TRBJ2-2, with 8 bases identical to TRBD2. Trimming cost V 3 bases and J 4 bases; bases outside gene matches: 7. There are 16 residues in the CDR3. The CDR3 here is CASSFLLAGSTGELFF. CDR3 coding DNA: TGTGCCAGCAGTTTCCTCCTAGCGGGCTCCACCGGGGAGCTGTTTTTT.

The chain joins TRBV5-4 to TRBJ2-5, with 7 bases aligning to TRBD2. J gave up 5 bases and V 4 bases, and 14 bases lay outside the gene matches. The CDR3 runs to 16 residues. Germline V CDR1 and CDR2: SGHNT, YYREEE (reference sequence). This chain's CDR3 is CASSPGALANVETQYF. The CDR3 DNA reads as TGTGCCAGCAGCCCCGGAGCACTAGCGAACGTGGAGACCCAGTACTTC. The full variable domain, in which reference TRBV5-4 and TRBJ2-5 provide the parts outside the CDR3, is ETGVTQSPTHLIKTRGQQVTLRCSSQSGHNTVSWYQQALGQGPQFIFQYYREEENGRGNFPPRFSGLQFPNYSSELNVNALELDDSALYLCASSPGALANVETQYFGPGTRLLVL.

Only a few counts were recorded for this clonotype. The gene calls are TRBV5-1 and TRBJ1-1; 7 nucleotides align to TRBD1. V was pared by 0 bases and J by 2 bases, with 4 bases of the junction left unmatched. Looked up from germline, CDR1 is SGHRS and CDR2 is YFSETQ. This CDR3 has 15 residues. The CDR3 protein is CASSLGRQGNTEAFF. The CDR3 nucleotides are TGCGCCAGCAGCTTGGGACGACAGGGAAACACTGAAGCTTTCTTT.

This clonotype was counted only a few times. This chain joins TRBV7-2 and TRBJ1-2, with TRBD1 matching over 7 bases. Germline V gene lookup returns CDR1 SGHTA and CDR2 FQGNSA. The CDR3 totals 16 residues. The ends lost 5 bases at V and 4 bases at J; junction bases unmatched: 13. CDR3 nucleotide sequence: TGTGCCAGCAGCCCCCACGGTGGGGGACAGTTCTATGGCTACACCTTC. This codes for CASSPHGGGQFYGYTF.